The sequence of this TCR beta chain was determined in a study of cytomegalovirus exposure and HLA in healthy donors. Study-wide points: The study listed 164 cytomegalovirus-associated TCR beta chains.

Profiling relied on immunoSEQ multiplex PCR, and the TCRdb table lists in-frame clones only, not all of them. In the table there are about 170,000 clones, around 92% of which are singletons. The ends were cut back, 6 bases at V and 4 bases at J, with 18 bases in the middle. Per germline, CDR1 SGHTA and CDR2 FQGNSA. There are 16 residues in the CDR3. The roughly 120-subject validation cohort, separate from the approximately 660-subject first cohort, included the donors. Concerning this clone itself: Antigen specificity is unknown.

The sequence derives from a woman aged 18-29 years in good health and CMV-seropositive. Sequenced sample: PBMCs. V gene TRBV7-2 combines with J gene TRBJ2-2, with a tentative D call TRBD1 (5 bases). The CDR3 coding sequence is TGTGCCAGCAGTTCAGCAGGGCAGCGAATCACCGGGGAGCTGTTTTTT. It yields the protein CASSSAGQRITGELFF.